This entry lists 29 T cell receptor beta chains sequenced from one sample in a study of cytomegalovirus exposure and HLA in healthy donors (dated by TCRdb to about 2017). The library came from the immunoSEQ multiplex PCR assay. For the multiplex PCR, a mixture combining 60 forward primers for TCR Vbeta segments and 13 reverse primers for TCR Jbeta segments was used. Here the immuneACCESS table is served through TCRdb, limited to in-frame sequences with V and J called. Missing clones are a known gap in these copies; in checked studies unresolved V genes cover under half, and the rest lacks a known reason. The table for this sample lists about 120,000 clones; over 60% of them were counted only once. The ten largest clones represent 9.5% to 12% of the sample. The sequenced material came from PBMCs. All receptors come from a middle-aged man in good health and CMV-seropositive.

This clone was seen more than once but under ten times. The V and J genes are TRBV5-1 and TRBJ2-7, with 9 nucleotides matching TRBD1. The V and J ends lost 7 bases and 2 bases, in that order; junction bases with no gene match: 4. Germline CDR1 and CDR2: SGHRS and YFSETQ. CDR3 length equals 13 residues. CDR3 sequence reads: CASSGTGPYEQYF. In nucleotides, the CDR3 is TGCGCCAGCTCCGGGACAGGGCCCTACGAGCAGTACTTC.

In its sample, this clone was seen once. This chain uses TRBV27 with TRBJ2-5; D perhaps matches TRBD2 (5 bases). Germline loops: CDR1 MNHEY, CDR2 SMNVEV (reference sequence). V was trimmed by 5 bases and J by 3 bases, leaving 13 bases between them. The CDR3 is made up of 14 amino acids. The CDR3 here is CASSPGLGKETQYF. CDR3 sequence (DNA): TGTGCCAGCAGTCCGGGGTTGGGAAAAGAGACCCAGTACTTC.

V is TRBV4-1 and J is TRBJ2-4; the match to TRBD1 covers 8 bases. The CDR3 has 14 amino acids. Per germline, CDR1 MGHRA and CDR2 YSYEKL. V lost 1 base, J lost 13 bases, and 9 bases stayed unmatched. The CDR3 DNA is TGCGCCAGCAGCCAAGTTGCAGGGGGCGGAAGCCAGTACTTC. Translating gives CASSQVAGGGSQYF.

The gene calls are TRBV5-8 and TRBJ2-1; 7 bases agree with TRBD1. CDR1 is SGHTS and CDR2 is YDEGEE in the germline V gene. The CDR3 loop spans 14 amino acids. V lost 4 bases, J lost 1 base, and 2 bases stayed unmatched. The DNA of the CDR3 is TGTGCCAGCAGCGAGGGGGCGTCCTACAATGAGCAGTTCTTC. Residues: CASSEGASYNEQFF.

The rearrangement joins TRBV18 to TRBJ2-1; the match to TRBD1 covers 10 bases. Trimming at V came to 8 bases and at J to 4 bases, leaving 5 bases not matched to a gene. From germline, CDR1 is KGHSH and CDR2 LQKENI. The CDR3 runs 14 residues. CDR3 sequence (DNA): TGTGCCAGCGGGGACAGGGGTTTATACAATGAGCAGTTCTTC. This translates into CASGDRGLYNEQFF.

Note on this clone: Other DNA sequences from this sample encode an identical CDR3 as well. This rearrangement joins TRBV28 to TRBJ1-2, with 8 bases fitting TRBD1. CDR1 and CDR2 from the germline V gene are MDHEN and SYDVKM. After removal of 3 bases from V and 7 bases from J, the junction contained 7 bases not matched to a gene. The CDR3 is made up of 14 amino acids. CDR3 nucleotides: TGTGCCAGCAGTTTCCCTCCTGGGACAGGTGGCTACACCTTC. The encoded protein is CASSFPPGTGGYTF.

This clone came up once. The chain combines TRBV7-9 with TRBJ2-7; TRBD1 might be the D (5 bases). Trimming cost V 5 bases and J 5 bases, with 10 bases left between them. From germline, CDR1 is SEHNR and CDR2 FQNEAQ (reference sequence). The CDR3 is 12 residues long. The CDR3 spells CASSGRAHEQYF. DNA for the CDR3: TGTGCCAGCAGCGGCAGGGCCCACGAGCAGTACTTC.

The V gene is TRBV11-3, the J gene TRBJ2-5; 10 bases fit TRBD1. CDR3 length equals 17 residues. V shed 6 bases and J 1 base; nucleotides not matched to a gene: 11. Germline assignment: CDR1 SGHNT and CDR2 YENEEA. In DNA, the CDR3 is TGTGCCAGCAGTTTACGGGGACAGGGGAAATTCCAAGAGACCCAGTACTTC. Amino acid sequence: CASSLRGQGKFQETQYF.

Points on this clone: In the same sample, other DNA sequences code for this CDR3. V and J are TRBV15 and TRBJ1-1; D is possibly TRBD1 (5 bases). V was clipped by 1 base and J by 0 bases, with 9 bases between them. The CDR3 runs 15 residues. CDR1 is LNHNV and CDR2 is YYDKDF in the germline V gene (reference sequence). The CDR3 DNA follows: TGTGCCACCAGCAGAGTGGCGGGGGTGAACACTGAAGCTTTCTTT. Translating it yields CATSRVAGVNTEAFF.

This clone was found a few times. The CDR3 bases are TGTGCCAGCAGCCGGACAGGGGGGAACTATGGCTACACCTTC. Translation gives CASSRTGGNYGYTF. This chain uses TRBV27 with TRBJ1-2; TRBD1 matches 10 bases. Germline V gives CDR1 MNHEY, CDR2 SMNVEV (reference sequence). V lost 6 bases to trimming and J lost 2 bases; unmatched junction nucleotides: 3. This CDR3 has 14 amino acids.

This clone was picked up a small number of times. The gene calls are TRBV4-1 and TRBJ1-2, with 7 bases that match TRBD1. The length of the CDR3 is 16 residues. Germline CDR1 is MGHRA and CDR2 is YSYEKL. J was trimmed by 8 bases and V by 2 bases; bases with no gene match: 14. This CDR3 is CASSQNPWDRRNGYTF. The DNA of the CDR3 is TGCGCCAGCAGCCAAAACCCTTGGGACAGAAGGAACGGCTACACCTTC.

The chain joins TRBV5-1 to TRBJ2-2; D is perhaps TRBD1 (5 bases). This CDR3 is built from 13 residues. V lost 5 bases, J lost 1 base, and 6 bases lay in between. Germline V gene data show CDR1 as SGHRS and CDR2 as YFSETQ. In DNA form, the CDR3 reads TGCGCCAGCAGTGGACAGAACACCGGGGAGCTGTTTTTT. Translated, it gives CASSGQNTGELFF.

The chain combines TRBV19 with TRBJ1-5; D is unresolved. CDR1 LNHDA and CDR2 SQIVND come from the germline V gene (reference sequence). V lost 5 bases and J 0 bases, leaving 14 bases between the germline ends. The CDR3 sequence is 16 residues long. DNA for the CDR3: TGTGCCAGTAGTCCTCCTTTCGGGAATAGCAATCAGCCCCAGCATTTT. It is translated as CASSPPFGNSNQPQHF.

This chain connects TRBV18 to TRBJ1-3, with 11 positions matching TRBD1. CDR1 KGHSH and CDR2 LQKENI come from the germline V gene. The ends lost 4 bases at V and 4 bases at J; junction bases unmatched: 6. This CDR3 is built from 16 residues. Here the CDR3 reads CASSLGQGAGGNTIYF. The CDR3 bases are TGTGCCAGCTCACTAGGACAGGGGGCTGGCGGAAACACCATATATTTT.

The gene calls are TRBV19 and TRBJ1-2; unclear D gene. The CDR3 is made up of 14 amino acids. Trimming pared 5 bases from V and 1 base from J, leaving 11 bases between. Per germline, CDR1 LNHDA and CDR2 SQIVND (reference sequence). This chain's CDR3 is CASSSGLINYGYTF. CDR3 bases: TGTGCCAGTAGTTCAGGACTGATTAACTATGGCTACACCTTC.

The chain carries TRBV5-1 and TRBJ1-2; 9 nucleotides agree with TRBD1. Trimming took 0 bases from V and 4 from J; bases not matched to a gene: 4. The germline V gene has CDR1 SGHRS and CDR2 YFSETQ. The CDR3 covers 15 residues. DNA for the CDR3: TGCGCCAGCAGCTTGGAACCGGGACAGGGCTATGGCTACACCTTC. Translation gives CASSLEPGQGYGYTF.

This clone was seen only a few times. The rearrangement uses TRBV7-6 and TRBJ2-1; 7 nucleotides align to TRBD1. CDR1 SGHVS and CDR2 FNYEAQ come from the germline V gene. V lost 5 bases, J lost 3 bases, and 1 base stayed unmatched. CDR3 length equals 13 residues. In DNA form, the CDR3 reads TGTGCCAGCAGCGGACAGGTCTACAATGAGCAGTTCTTC. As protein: CASSGQVYNEQFF.

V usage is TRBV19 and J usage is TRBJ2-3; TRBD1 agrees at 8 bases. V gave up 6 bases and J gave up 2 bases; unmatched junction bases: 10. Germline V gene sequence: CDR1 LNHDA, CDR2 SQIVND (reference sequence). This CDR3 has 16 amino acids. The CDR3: CASRNRGNEHTDTQYF. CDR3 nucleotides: TGTGCCAGTAGGAACAGGGGGAATGAACACACAGATACGCAGTATTTT. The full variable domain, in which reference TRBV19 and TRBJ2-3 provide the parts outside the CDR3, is DGGITQSPKYLFRKEGQNVTLSCEQNLNHDAMYWYRQDPGQGLRLIYYSQIVNDFQKGDIAEGYSVSREKKESFPLTVTSAQKNPTAFYLCASRNRGNEHTDTQYFGPGTRLTVL.

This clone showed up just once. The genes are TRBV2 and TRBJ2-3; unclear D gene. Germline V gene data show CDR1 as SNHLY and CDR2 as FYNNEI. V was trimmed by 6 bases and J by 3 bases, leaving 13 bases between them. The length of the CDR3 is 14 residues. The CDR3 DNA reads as TGTGCCAGCAGACCCGGTTCCCTAACAGATACGCAGTATTTT. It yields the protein CASRPGSLTDTQYF.

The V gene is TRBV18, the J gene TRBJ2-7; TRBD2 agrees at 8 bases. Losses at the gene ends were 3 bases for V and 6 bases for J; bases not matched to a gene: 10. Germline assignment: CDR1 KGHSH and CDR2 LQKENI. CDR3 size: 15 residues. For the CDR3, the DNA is TGTGCCAGCTCACCGGCGGGGGGCGCTTCGGGCGAGCAGTACTTC. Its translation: CASSPAGGASGEQYF. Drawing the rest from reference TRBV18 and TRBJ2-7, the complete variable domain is NAGVMQNPRHLVRRRGQEARLRCSPMKGHSHVYWYRQLPEEGLKFMVYLQKENIIDESGMPKERFSAEFPKEGPSILRIQQVVRGDSAAYFCASSPAGGASGEQYFGPGTRLTVT.

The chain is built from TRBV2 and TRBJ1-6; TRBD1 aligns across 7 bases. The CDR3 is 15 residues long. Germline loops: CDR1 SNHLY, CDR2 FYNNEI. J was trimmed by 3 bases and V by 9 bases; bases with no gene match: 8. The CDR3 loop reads CARSGQAFYNSPLHF. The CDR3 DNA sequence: TGTGCCAGGAGCGGACAGGCTTTCTATAATTCACCCCTCCACTTT.

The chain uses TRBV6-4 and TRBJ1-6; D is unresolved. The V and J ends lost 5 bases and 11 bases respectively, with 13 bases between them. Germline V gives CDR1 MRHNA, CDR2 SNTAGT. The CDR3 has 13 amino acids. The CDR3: CASSRETRAPLHF. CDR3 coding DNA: TGTGCCAGCAGTCGGGAAACGCGGGCACCCCTCCACTTT.

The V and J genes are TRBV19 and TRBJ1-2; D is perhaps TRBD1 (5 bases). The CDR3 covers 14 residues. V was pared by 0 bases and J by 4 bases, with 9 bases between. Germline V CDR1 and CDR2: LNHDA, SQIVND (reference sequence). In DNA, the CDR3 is TGTGCCAGTAGTATAGACAGGGCCGGCTATGGCTACACCTTC. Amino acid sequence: CASSIDRAGYGYTF. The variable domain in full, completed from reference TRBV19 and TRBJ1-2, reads DGGITQSPKYLFRKEGQNVTLSCEQNLNHDAMYWYRQDPGQGLRLIYYSQIVNDFQKGDIAEGYSVSREKKESFPLTVTSAQKNPTAFYLCASSIDRAGYGYTFGSGTRLTVV.

For the CDR3, the DNA is TGTGCCAGCAGCTCCCGGGTAGGTGAGCAGTTCTTC. Residues: CASSSRVGEQFF. The V gene is TRBV7-8, the J gene TRBJ2-1; no reliable D call. The CDR3 loop spans 12 amino acids. Trimming took off 4 bases at V and 9 bases at J, with 10 bases between the two ends. Per germline, CDR1 SGHVS and CDR2 FQNEAQ.

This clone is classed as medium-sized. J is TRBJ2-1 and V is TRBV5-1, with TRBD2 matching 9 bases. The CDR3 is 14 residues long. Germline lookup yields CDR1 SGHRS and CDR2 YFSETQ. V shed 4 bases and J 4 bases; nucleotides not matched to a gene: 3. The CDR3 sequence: CASSISGGYNEQFF. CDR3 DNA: TGCGCCAGCAGCATTAGCGGGGGTTACAATGAGCAGTTCTTC.

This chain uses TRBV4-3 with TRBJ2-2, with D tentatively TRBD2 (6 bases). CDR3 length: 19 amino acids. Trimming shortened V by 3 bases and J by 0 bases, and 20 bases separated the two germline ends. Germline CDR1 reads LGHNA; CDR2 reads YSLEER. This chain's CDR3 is CASSQRLVTLQTNTGELFF. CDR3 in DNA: TGCGCCAGCAGCCAGCGACTAGTGACACTACAAACGAACACCGGGGAGCTGTTTTTT.

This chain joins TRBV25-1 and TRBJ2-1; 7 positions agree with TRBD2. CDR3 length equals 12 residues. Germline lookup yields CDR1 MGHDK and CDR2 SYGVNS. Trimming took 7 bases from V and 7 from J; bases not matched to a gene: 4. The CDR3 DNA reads TGTGCCAGCAACCAGGGAGGGAATGAGCAGTTCTTC. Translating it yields CASNQGGNEQFF. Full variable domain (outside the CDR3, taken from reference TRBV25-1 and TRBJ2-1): EADIYQTPRYLVIGTGKKITLECSQTMGHDKMYWYQQDPGMELHLIHYSYGVNSTEKGDLSSESTVSRIRTEHFPLTLESARPSHTSQYLCASNQGGNEQFFGPGTRLTVL.

The CDR3: CASSTRLGSSYNEQFF. CDR3 nucleotide sequence: TGTGCCAGCAGCACACGACTGGGGAGCTCCTACAATGAGCAGTTCTTC. This chain uses TRBV7-2 with TRBJ2-1; TRBD2 might be the D (5 bases). Germline CDR1 reads SGHTA; CDR2 reads FQGNSA. V dropped 5 bases and J dropped 0 bases, with 14 bases sitting between them. The CDR3 has 16 amino acids.

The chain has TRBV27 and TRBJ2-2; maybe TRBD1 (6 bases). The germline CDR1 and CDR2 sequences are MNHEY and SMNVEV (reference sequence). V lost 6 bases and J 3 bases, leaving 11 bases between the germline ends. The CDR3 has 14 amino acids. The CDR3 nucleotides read TGTGCCAGCAGCGTTAACAGGGACACCGGGGAGCTGTTTTTT. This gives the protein CASSVNRDTGELFF.